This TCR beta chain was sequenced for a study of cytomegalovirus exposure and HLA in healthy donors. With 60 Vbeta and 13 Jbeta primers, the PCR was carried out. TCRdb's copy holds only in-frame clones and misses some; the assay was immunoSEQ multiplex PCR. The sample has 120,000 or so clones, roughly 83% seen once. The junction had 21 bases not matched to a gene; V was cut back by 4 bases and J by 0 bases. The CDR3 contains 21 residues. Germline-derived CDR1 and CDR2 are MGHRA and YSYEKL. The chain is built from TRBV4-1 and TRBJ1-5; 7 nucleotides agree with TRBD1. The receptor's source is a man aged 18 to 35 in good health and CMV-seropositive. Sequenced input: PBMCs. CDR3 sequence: CASSRQIMAGGDSISNQPQHF. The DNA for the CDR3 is TGCGCCAGCAGCCGACAAATCATGGCAGGGGGAGATAGTATTAGCAATCAGCCCCAGCATTTT.